Listed below are T cell receptor beta chains from one sample, sequenced in a study of blood T cell repertoires in COVID-19. The repertoire was sequenced with immunoSEQ multiplex PCR; TCRdb's copy has only in-frame clones and lacks some. This table has around 19,000 clones, 70% to 90% appearing once. The sequenced material came from peripheral blood. The receptors here all came from a human donor in a cohort sampled during active COVID-19. Both conserved end residues are part of each CDR3. D genes are given only for firm matches. A clone size is listed for some rows: how often the clone was seen (once, few, many), or a class if it is expanded.

abundance,v_gene,d_gene,j_gene,CDR3aa,CDR3nt
once,TRBV18,TRBD1,TRBJ1-1,CASSNTGDTEAFF,TGTGCCAGCTCAAACACAGGGGACACTGAAGCTTTCTTT
NA,TRBV7-9,NA,TRBJ2-7,CASSSFLGESSYEQYF,TGTGCCAGCAGCTCGTTCCTCGGGGAAAGCTCCTACGAGCAGTACTTC
NA,TRBV28,TRBD1,TRBJ2-7,CASSLYGTGRHYEQYF,TGTGCCAGCAGTTTATACGGGACAGGGAGGCACTACGAGCAGTACTTC
NA,TRBV5-4,TRBD1,TRBJ1-1,CASSLNRGRDTEAFF,TGTGCCAGCAGCTTAAACAGGGGGCGGGACACTGAAGCTTTCTTT
NA,TRBV14,NA,TRBJ2-6,CASSQLRDSGANVLTF,TGTGCCAGCAGCCAACTACGGGACTCTGGGGCCAACGTCCTGACTTTC
NA,TRBV2,NA,TRBJ2-3,CASNPSSTDTQYF,TGTGCCAGCAATCCTAGCAGCACAGATACGCAGTATTTT
NA,TRBV5-5,TRBD2,TRBJ2-7,CASSLLPSGYEQYF,TGTGCCAGCAGCTTGTTGCCTAGCGGCTACGAGCAGTACTTC
NA,TRBV7-9,TRBD1,TRBJ2-1,CASSWPKTGNLQVFF,TGTGCCAGCAGCTGGCCGAAGACAGGGAATTTGCAGGTGTTCTTC
NA,TRBV7-3,TRBD1,TRBJ1-1,CASSPQGADTEAFF,TGTGCCAGCAGCCCGCAGGGGGCGGACACTGAAGCTTTCTTT
NA,TRBV21-1,NA,TRBJ1-5,CASSKDFRNSTQPQHF,TGTGCCAGCAGCAAAGATTTCAGAAACAGTACTCAGCCCCAGCATTTT
NA,TRBV4-1,TRBD1,TRBJ1-3,CASSQDPHGTVGFRNTIYF,TGCGCCAGCAGCCAAGATCCCCATGGGACAGTTGGATTTCGAAACACCATATATTTT
NA,TRBV6-6,NA,TRBJ1-2,CASGREPLYGYTF,TGTGCCAGCGGGCGGGAGCCACTCTATGGCTACACCTTC
NA,TRBV2,TRBD2,TRBJ2-1,CASSDGGRGEQFF,TGTGCCAGCAGTGATGGCGGGAGGGGTGAGCAGTTCTTC
NA,TRBV28,NA,TRBJ2-1,CATRVVGEGDEQFF,TGTGCCACACGGGTGGTCGGCGAGGGCGATGAGCAGTTCTTC
NA,TRBV7-2,NA,TRBJ2-7,CASSLLAGRGQGAYEQYF,TGTGCCAGCAGCTTATTAGCGGGGCGGGGACAGGGCGCCTACGAGCAGTACTTC
NA,TRBV10-1,NA,TRBJ2-3,CASGPSSGSSDTQYF,TGCGCCAGCGGCCCTAGCTCCGGTTCGTCGGATACGCAGTATTTT
NA,TRBV4-1,NA,TRBJ1-4,CASSLTGLNEKLFF,TGCGCCAGCAGCCTAACAGGACTAAATGAAAAACTGTTTTTT
NA,TRBV7-9,NA,TRBJ1-3,CASSSTVNTIYF,TGTGCCAGCAGCTCGACAGTAAACACCATATATTTT
NA,TRBV6-5,NA,TRBJ1-2,CASKETQIGGTGYTF,TGTGCCAGCAAGGAAACTCAAATTGGGGGGACTGGCTACACCTTC
NA,TRBV19,TRBD1,TRBJ2-1,CASSLRTGGPQFF,TGTGCCAGTAGTCTCAGGACAGGGGGACCGCAGTTCTTC
NA,TRBV6-5,TRBD1,TRBJ1-1,CASSLTGLNTEAFF,TGTGCCAGCAGTCTGACAGGGCTGAACACTGAAGCTTTCTTT
NA,TRBV11-3,TRBD2,TRBJ2-5,CASSSWLAGDRETQYF,TGTGCCAGCAGTAGTTGGCTAGCGGGAGATAGGGAGACCCAGTACTTC
NA,TRBV15,NA,TRBJ1-1,CATSPRGKNTEAFF,TGTGCCACCAGCCCCCGGGGGAAGAACACTGAAGCTTTCTTT
NA,TRBV2,TRBD2,TRBJ2-1,CASRGTSTVGSEFF,TGTGCCAGCAGGGGGACTAGTACGGTGGGAAGCGAGTTCTTC
NA,TRBV30,TRBD1,TRBJ1-2,CAWSPLGQGYYGYTF,TGTGCCTGGAGTCCGTTGGGACAGGGTTACTATGGCTACACCTTC
NA,TRBV11-2,TRBD2,TRBJ2-1,CASSLIAGGFNNEQFF,TGTGCCAGCAGCTTAATTGCGGGAGGGTTTAACAATGAGCAGTTCTTC
NA,TRBV20-1,NA,TRBJ2-2,CSARQTGELFF,TGCAGTGCTAGACAAACCGGGGAGCTGTTTTTT
NA,TRBV7-3,TRBD2,TRBJ2-5,CASSLSGTSEETQYF,TGTGCCAGCAGCTTATCGGGGACTAGCGAAGAGACCCAGTACTTC
NA,TRBV28,NA,TRBJ1-1,CASSIPGQRAFF,TGTGCCAGCAGCATCCCGGGACAAAGGGCTTTCTTT
NA,TRBV29-1,NA,TRBJ1-2,CSVEERGGSYGYTF,TGCAGCGTTGAGGAAAGGGGGGGATCCTATGGCTACACCTTC
NA,TRBV30,NA,TRBJ2-1,CAWKREYNEQFF,TGTGCCTGGAAAAGGGAGTACAATGAGCAGTTCTTC
NA,TRBV4-2,TRBD1,TRBJ1-1,CASRPSGGTEAFF,TGTGCCAGCAGACCATCAGGGGGCACTGAAGCTTTCTTT